This TCR beta chain was sequenced during a study of T cell repertoires in cytomegalovirus infection. For the study at large: The study used recently identified HLA-C-restricted and well-studied HLA-B-restricted CMV epitopes. Based on public TCR beta signatures, there were indications of CMV infection and of a matching HLA type. Study-wide results and limits: Cumulative public TCR beta family frequency identified CMV carriers with the relevant HLA.

TCRdb called the reads again in MiXCR, with one record for every CDR3 protein. The data hold 700,000 to 850,000 distinct CDR3 sequences, with 30% to 35% observed a single time. This clonotype has more than one count but fewer than ten. What it recognizes is unknown. Germline assignment: CDR1 MNHEY and CDR2 SMNVEV (reference sequence). Losses at the gene ends were 3 bases for V and 1 base for J; bases not matched to a gene: 5. The CDR3 contains 15 residues. Here the sequenced sample was cultured CD8+ T cells from PBMCs, taken from culture after CMV antigen stimulation. The TCR comes from a human donor in good health (CMV status not recorded). Some clones in this sample may be carry-over from other donors' samples. The V gene is TRBV27, the J gene TRBJ1-2; 7 positions match TRBD1. The chain's CDR3 is CASSFGTAVNYGYTF. CDR3 coding DNA: TGTGCCAGCAGTTTTGGGACAGCAGTTAACTATGGCTACACCTTC.